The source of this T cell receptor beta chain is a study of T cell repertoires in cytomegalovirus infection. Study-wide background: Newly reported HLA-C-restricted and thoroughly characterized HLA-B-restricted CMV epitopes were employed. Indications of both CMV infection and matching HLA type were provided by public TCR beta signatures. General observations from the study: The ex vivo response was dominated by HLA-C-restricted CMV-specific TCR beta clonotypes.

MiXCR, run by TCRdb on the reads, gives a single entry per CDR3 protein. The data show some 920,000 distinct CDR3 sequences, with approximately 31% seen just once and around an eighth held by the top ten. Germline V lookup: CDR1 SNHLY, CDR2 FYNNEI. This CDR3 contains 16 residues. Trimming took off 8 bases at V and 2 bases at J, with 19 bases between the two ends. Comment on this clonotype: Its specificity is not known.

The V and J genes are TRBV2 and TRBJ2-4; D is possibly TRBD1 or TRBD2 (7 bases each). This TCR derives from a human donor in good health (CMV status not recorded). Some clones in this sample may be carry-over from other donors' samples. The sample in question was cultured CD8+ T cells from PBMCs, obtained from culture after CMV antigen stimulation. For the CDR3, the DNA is TGTGCCAGCGATGGGGGGCAGGGGGGGACCAAAAACATTCAGTACTTC. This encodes CASDGGQGGTKNIQYF.